This paragraph reports one TCR beta chain. Its cognate antigen is unknown. This sample is part of a study of cytomegalovirus exposure and HLA in healthy donors. PCR amplification relied on 60 Vbeta primers (plus 13 Jbeta primers). TCRdb's table, derived via immunoSEQ multiplex PCR, lists solely in-frame clones and lacks some. The sample has roughly 190,000 clones; roughly 86% are singletons. Study results and limitations: It was only CMV serostatus that was available as immune exposure information. Per a later analysis, HLA-associated TCR beta chains showed more clonal expansion than other, equally common TCR beta chains.

The trim removed 5 bases at V and 2 bases at J, leaving 6 bases unmatched. This CDR3 is built from 17 residues. Germline V gives CDR1 SEHNR, CDR2 FQNEAQ (reference sequence). The chain links TRBV7-9 to TRBJ1-6; 10 bases are a match to TRBD1. The specimen sequenced was PBMCs. The sequence was obtained from a woman aged 18-29 years in good health and CMV-seronegative. CDR3 in DNA: TGTGCCAGCAGCCGGGGACAGGGGATCCCCTATAATTCACCCCTCCACTTT. It specifies CASSRGQGIPYNSPLHF.